This T cell receptor beta chain came from a study of regulatory T cells in long-lasting Graves disease. Study-wide context: With positive TSH receptor antibodies and over 5 years of antithyroid drugs, Graves' disease was considered persistent.

The time point was: persistent/refractory GD, antithyroid drugs over 5 years with positive TRAb. After RNA was extracted from PBMCs, the TCR library was made from it. Each of the patients was recruited from an endocrinology department situated in Xi'an, China. From germline, CDR1 is SGHTA and CDR2 FQGNSA. Trimming took 6 bases from V and 6 from J; bases not matched to a gene: 8. CDR3 length: 15 residues. Study-level findings and limits: Newly diagnosed patients had higher TCR diversity than persistent Graves' patients did. There were preferences for TRBV28, TRBJ1-2 and TRBJ2-5 in persistent disease.

With respect to this clonotype: Its antigen is not known.

For TCR beta, libraries came from iRepertoire HTBI primers and Arm-PCR of CDR3 regions. TCRdb re-derived calls from the multiplex PCR reads in MiXCR, one entry per CDR3 protein. The sample yields about 470,000 distinct CDR3 sequences, 20% to 25% seen once. The input for sequencing was peripheral blood mononuclear cells (PBMCs), taken when the disease was refractory, from a patient treated with antithyroid drugs. The V gene is TRBV7-2, the J gene TRBJ2-4; 10 nucleotides align to TRBD1. This receptor was obtained from a female donor with Graves disease. CDR3 protein: CASSWGQGSRNIQYF. CDR3 sequence (DNA): TGTGCCAGCAGTTGGGGACAGGGGTCAAGAAACATTCAGTACTTC.